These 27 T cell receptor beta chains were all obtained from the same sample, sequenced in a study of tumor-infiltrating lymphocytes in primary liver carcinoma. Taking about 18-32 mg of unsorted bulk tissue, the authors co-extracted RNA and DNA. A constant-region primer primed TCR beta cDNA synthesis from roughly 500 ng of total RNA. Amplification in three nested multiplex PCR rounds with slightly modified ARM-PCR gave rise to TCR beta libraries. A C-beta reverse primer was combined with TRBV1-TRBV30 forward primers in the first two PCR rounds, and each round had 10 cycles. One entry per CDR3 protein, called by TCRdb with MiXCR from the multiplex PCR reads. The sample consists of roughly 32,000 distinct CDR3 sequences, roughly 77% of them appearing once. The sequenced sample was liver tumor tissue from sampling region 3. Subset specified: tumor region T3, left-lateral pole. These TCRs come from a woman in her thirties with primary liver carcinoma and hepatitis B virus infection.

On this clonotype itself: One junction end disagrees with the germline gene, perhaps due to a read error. CDR3 in amino acids: CPSSLDRGNEQFF. CDR3 nucleotides: TGTCCCAGTAGCTTGGACAGGGGCAATGAGCAGTTCTTC. The chain joins TRBV5-8 to TRBJ2-1, with 9 bases that match TRBD1. The CDR3 spans 13 residues. Germline-derived CDR1 and CDR2 are SGHTS and YDEGEE.

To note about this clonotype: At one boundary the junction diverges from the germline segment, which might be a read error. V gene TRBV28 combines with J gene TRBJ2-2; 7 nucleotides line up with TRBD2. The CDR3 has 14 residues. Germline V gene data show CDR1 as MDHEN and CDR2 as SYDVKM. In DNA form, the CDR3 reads TGCGCCAGCAGTTCTAGCGGTAACATCGGGGAGCTGTTTTTT. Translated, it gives CASSSSGNIGELFF.

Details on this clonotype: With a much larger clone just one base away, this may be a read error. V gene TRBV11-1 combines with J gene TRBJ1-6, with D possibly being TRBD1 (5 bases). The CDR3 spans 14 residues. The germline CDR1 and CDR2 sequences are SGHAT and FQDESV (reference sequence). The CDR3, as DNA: TGTGCCAGCAGCCGCAGGGATTCAATTTCACCCCTCCCCTTT. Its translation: CASSRRDSISPLPF.

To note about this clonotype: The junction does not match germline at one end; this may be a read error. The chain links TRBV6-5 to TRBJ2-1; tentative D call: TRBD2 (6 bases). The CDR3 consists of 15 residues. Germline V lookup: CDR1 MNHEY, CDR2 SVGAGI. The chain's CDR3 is CASSWTNASYNEQFF. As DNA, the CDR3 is TGTGCCAGCAGTTGGACTAACGCTTCCTACAATGAGCAGTTTTTC.

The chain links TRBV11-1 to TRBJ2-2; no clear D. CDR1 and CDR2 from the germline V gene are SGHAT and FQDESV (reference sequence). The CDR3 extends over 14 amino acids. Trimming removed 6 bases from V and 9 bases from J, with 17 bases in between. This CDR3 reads CASRPSLYARELFF. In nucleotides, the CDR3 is TGTGCCAGCAGACCGAGCCTTTACGCCCGGGAGCTGTTTTTT.

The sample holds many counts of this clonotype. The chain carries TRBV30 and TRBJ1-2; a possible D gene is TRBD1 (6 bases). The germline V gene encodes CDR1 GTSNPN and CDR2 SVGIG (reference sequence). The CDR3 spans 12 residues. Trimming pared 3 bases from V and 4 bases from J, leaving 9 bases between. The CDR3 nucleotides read TGTGCCTGGAGCGCCAGGGGCTATGGCTACACCTTC. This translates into CAWSARGYGYTF.

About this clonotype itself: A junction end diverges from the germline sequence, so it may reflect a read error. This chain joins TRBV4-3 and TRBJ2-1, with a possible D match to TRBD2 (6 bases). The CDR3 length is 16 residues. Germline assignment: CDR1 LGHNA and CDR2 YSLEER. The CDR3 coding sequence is TGCTCCAGCAGCCAAGATGCGGGAAACTCCTACAATGATCAGTTCTTC. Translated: CSSSQDAGNSYNDQFF.

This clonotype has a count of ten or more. This chain's CDR3 is CAWSVAGARGEKLFF. CDR3 DNA sequence: TGTGCCTGGAGTGTAGCAGGGGCCAGGGGAGAAAAACTGTTTTTT. This chain joins TRBV30 and TRBJ1-4; possible D gene TRBD1, 6 bases. CDR1 is GTSNPN and CDR2 is SVGIG in the germline V gene (reference sequence). This CDR3 spans 15 amino acids. V lost 0 bases, J lost 8 bases, and 16 bases lay in between.

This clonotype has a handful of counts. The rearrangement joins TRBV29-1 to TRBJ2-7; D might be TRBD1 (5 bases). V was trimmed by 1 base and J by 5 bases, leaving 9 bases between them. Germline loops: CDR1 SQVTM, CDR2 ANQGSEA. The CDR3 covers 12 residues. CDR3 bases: TGCAGCGTTGAAGGGAAAGGGGACGAGCAGTACTTC. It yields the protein CSVEGKGDEQYF.

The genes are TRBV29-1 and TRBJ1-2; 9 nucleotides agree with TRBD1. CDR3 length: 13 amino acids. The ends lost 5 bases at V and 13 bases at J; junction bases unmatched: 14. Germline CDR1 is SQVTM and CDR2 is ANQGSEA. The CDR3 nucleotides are TGCAGCGTTACACCTTGGACAGGGGAAGGCAGCACCTTC. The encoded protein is CSVTPWTGEGSTF.

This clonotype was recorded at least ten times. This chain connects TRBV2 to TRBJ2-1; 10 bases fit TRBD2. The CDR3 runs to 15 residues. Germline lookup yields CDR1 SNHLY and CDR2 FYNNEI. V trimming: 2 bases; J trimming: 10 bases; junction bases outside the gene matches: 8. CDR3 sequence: CASSEQVLAGVEQFF. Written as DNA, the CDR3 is TGTGCCAGCAGTGAACAGGTCCTAGCGGGAGTGGAGCAGTTCTTC.

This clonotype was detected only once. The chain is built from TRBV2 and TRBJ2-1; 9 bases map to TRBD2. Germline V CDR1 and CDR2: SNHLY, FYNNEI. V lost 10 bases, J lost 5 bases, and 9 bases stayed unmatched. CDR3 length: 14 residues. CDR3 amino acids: CAIIGTSKNNEQFF. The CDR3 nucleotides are TGTGCCATCATAGGGACTAGCAAGAACAATGAGCAGTTCTTC.

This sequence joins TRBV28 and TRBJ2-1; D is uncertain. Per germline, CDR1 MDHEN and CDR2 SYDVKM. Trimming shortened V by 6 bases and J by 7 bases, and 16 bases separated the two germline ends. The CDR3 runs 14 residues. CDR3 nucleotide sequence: TGTGCCAGCAGCCGCGCCCGGCGGTTAAATGAGCAGTTCTTC. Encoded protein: CASSRARRLNEQFF. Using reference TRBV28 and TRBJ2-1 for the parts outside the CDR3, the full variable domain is DVKVTQSSRYLVKRTGEKVFLECVQDMDHENMFWYRQDPGLGLRLIYFSYDVKMKEKGDIPEGYSVSREKKERFSLILESASTNQTSMYLCASSRARRLNEQFFGPGTRLTVL.

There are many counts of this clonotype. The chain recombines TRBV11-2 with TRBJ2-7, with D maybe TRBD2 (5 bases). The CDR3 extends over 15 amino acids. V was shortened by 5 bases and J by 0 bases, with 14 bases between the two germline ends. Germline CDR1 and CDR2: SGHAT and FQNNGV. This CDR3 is CASSLNRGTSYEQYF. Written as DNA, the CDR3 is TGTGCCAGCAGCCTTAATCGGGGAACCTCCTACGAGCAGTACTTC.

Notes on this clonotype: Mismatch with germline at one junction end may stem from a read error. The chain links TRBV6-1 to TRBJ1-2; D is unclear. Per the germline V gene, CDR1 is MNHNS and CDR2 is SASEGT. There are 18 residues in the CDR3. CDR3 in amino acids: CASSERFQVLKSNYGYTF. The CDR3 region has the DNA TGTGCCAGCAGTGAACGGTTCCAGGTCCTTAAATCTAACTATGGTTACACCTTC.

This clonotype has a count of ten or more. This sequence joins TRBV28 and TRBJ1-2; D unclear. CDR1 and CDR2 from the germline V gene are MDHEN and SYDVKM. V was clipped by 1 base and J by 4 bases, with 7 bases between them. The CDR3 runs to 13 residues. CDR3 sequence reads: CASSLYLPYGYTF. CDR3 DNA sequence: TGTGCCAGCAGTTTATACTTGCCCTATGGCTACACCTTC.

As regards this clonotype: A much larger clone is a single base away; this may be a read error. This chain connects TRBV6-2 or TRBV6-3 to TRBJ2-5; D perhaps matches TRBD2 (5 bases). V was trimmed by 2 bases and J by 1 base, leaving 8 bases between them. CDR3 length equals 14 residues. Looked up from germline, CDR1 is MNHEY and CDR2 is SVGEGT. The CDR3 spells CASSYSGLQETQYF. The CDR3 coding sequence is TGTGCCAGCAGTTACAGCGGCCTCCAAGAGACCCAGTACTTC.

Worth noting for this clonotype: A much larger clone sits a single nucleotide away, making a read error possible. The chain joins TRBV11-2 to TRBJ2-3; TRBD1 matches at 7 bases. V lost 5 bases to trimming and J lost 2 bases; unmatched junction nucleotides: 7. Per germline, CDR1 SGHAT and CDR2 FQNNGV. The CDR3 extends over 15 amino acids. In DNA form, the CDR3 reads TGTGCCAGCAGCAAGGACAGGAGGACCACAGATACGCAGTATTTT. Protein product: CASSKDRRTTDTQYF. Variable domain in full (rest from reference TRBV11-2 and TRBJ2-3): EAGVAQSPRYKIIEKRQSVAFWCNPISGHATLYWYQQILGQGPKLLIQFQNNGVVDDSQLPKDRFSAERLKGVDSTLKIQPAKLEDSAVYLCASSKDRRTTDTQYFGPGTRLTVL.

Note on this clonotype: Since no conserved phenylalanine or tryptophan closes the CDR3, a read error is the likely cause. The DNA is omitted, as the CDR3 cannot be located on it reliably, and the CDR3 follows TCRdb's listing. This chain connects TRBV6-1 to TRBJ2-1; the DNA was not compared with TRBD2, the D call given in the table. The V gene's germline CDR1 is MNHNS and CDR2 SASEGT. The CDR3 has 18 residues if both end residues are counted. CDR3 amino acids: CASNELAGEFGSYNEQFL.

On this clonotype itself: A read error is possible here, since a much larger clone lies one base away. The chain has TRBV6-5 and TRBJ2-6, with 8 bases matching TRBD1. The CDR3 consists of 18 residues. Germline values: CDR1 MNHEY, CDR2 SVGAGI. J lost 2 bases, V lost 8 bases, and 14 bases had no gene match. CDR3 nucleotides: TGTGCCAGCCGTCTTTGGACAGGGATGAAAGCTGGGGCCAACGTCCTGACTTTC. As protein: CASRLWTGMKAGANVLTF.

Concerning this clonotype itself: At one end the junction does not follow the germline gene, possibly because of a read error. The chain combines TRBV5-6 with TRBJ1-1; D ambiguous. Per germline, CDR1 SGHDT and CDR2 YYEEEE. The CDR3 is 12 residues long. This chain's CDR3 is CVSGREETEAFF. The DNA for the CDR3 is TGTGTCAGCGGGCGTGAGGAGACTGAAGCTTTCTTT.

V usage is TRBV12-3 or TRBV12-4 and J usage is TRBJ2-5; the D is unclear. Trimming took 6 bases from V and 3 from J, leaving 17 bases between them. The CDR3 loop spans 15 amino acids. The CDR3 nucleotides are TGTGCCAGCAGCACATACCACGAGAGCGAAGAGACCCAGTACTTC. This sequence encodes CASSTYHESEETQYF.

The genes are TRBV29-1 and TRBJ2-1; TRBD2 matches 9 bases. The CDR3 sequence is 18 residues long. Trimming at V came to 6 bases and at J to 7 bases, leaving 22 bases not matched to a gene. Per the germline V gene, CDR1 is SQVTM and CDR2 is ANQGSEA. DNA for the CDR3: TGCAGCGTCTCAAGACTGGCTGCCCTAGCGGGAAGCGGGAATGAGCAGTTCTTC. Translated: CSVSRLAALAGSGNEQFF.

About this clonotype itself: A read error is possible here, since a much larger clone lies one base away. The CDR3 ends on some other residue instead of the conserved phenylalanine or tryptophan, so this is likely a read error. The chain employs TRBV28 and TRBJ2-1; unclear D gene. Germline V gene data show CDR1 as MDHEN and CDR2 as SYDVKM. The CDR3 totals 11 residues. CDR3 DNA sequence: TGTACCAGCAGTTTGCCCCATGAGCAGTTCATC. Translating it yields CTSSLPHEQFI.

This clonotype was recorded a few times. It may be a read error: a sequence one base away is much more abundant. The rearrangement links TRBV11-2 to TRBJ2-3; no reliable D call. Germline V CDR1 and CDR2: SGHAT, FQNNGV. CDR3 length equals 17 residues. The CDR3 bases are TGTACCAGCAGCTTAGGGATTCGAAGGGAAGACACAGATACGCAGTATTTT. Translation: CTSSLGIRREDTDTQYF.

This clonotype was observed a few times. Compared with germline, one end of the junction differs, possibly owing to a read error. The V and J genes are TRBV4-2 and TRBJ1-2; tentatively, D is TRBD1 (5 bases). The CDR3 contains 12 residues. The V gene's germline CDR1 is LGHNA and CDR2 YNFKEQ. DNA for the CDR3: TGCGTCAGCAGCCCGGGACACTATGGCTACACCTTC. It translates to CVSSPGHYGYTF.

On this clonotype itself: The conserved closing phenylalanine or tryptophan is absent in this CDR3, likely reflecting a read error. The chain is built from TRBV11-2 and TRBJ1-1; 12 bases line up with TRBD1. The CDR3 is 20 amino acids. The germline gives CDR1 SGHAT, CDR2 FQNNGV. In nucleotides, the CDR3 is TGTACCAGCAGCACTCGGGACAGGGGGCGCAAGAGGTGGAGTAACACTGGAGCTTTCATT. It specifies CTSSTRDRGRKRWSNTGAFI.